This T cell receptor (beta chain) was identified in a study of cytomegalovirus exposure and HLA in healthy donors. The PCR made use of 60 Vbeta and 13 Jbeta primers. Libraries were prepared by immunoSEQ multiplex PCR; TCRdb keeps only in-frame clonotypes and omits some of them. The sample contains about 120,000 clones, about 75% of which appear only once. Germline assignment: CDR1 SGHNT and CDR2 YYREEE (reference sequence). V was cut by 0 bases and J by 1 base, with 7 bases left in between. This CDR3 has 14 residues. The material sequenced was PBMCs. This receptor was obtained from a woman in her thirties or forties in good health and CMV-seropositive. This chain connects TRBV5-4 to TRBJ1-1, with D possibly being TRBD1 (5 bases). The CDR3 nucleotides are TGTGCCAGCAGCTTGGGGGGCGCGAACACTGAAGCTTTCTTT. Translated, it gives CASSLGGANTEAFF.